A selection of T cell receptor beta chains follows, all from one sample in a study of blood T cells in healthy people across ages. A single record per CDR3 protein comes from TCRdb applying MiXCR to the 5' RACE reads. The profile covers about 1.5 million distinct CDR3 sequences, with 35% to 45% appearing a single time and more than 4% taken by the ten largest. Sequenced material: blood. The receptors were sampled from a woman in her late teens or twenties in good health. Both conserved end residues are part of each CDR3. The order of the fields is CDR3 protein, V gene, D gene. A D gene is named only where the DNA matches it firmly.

cdr3_aa: CSVEVNSGYEQYF
v_call: TRBV29-1
d_call: -

cdr3_aa: CSATLTGGNTIYF
v_call: TRBV29-1
d_call: TRBD1

cdr3_aa: CASSLDGARANYGYTF
v_call: TRBV7-2
d_call: -

cdr3_aa: CASSLDRVVTQYF
v_call: TRBV7-9
d_call: TRBD1

cdr3_aa: CASSLEQGQGYGYTF
v_call: TRBV5-1
d_call: -

cdr3_aa: CSLLHTSYNEQFF
v_call: TRBV20-1
d_call: -

cdr3_aa: CSAILSGRKAFF
v_call: TRBV20-1
d_call: -

cdr3_aa: CASSTGIDIQYF
v_call: TRBV6-5
d_call: -

cdr3_aa: CASSVGVRGYTF
v_call: TRBV25-1
d_call: -

cdr3_aa: CASSPTRRTEKLFF
v_call: TRBV3-1
d_call: -

cdr3_aa: CASSPPARGGNEQFF
v_call: TRBV18
d_call: -

cdr3_aa: CSADQRYSYNEQYF
v_call: TRBV20-1
d_call: -

cdr3_aa: CASSYRQGANIQYF
v_call: TRBV6-5
d_call: TRBD1

cdr3_aa: CASSQASGGQPQHF
v_call: TRBV4-1
d_call: -

cdr3_aa: CAGRNRRDLEAEAFF
v_call: TRBV7-9
d_call: -

cdr3_aa: CASSIGGTGNIQYF
v_call: TRBV7-3
d_call: TRBD1

cdr3_aa: CASSSPRGGMAFF
v_call: TRBV12-3/TRBV12-4
d_call: TRBD1

cdr3_aa: CASSRTYEEQYF
v_call: TRBV7-2
d_call: -